Included here is one T cell receptor beta chain sequence, with context. This sample is part of a study of blood T cell repertoires in COVID-19. Study in general: In each case, the material was cDNA or gDNA derived from T cells, B-cell-depleted T cells, or PBMCs.

Original handling: Nucleated cell counts were estimated from reference gene primer amplification. This table comes from immunoSEQ multiplex PCR, and its TCRdb copy is limited to in-frame clones, with some not included. V, J and clone size are taken as reported in that table, and D and trimming were inferred from the DNA itself. The sample shows under 300,000 clones, 86% of them seen only once. In Seattle, patients joined the study during active infection and were tracked longitudinally. Germline values: CDR1 LNHDA, CDR2 SQIVND (reference sequence). Trimming cost V 7 bases and J 4 bases, with 13 bases left between them. The CDR3 extends over 13 amino acids.

This chain connects TRBV19 to TRBJ1-2; D is unresolved. The clonotype comes from a woman in her seventies with COVID-19, enrolled during active disease. Sequencing was carried out using peripheral blood. Written as DNA, the CDR3 is TGTGCCAGTATCTCCCCCACGGGCTATGGCTACACCTTC. Translating it yields CASISPTGYGYTF.